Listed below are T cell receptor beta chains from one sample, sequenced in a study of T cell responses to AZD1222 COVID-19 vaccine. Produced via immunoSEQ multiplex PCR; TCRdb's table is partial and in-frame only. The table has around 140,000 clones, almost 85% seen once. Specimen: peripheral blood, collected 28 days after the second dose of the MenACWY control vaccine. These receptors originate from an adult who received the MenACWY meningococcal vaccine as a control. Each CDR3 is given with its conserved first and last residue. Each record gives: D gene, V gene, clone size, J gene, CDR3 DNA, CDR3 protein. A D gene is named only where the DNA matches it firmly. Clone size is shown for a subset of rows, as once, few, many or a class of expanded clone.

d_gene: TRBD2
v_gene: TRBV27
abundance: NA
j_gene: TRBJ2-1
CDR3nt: TGTGCCAGCAGACTAGCGGGGGGCAATGAGCAGTTCTTC
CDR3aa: CASRLAGGNEQFF

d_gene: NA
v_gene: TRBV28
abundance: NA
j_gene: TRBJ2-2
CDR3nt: TGTGCCAGCATGGGGCCCTACCCGGCCCGTGCCACCGGGGAGCTGTTTTTT
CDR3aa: CASMGPYPARATGELFF

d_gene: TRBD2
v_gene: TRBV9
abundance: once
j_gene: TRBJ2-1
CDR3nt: TGTGCCAGCAGCTTTACCGCGACTAGCGGGGCGGGTGGTGAGCAGTTCTTC
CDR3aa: CASSFTATSGAGGEQFF

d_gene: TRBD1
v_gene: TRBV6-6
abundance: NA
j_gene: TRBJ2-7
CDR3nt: TGTGCCAGCAGGCAGACAGGGACCTACGAGCAGTACTTC
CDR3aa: CASRQTGTYEQYF

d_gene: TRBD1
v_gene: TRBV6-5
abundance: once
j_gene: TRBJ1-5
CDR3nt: TGTGCCAGCAGCGTCAACAGGGGTATCAATCAGCCCCAGCATTTT
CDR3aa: CASSVNRGINQPQHF

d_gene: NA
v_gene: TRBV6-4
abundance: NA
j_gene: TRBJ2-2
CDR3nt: TGTGCCAGCAGTAAGACAGAAACCGGGGAGCTGTTTTTT
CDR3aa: CASSKTETGELFF

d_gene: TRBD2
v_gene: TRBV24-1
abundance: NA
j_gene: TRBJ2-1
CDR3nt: TGTGCCACCAGTGATGCAACTAGCGGGAGGGGAAATGAGCAGTTCTTC
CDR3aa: CATSDATSGRGNEQFF

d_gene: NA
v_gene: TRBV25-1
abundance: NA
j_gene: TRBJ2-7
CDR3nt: TGTGCCAGCATTTATGAGGGTGGGGGCTCCTACGAGCAGTACTTC
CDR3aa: CASIYEGGGSYEQYF

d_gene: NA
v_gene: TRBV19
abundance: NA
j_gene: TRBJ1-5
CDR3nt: TGTGCCAGTAGTACATCAGCCGGGGCGGTAATTCAGCCCCAGCATTTT
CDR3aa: CASSTSAGAVIQPQHF

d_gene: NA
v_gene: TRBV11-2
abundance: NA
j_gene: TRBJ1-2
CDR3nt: TGTGCCAGCAGCTCCGGTCCCGGACAGAGTTCTAACTATGGCTACACCTTC
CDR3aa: CASSSGPGQSSNYGYTF

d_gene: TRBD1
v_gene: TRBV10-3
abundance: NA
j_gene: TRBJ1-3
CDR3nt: TGTGCCATCAGTGAAAGGACAGGGGATGGAAACACCATATATTTT
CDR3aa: CAISERTGDGNTIYF

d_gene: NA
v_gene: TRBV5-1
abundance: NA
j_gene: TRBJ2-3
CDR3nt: TGCGCCAGCAGCACCCGGGACACACTTTATAGCACAGATACGCAGTATTTT
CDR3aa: CASSTRDTLYSTDTQYF

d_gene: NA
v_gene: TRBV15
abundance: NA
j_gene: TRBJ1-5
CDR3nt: TGTGCCACCAGCAGAGACAGGGGTAGCAATCAGCCCCAGCATTTT
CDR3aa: CATSRDRGSNQPQHF

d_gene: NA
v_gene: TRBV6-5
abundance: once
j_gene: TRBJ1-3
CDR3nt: TGTGCCAGCAGAGGCACAGATAGCTCTGGAAACACCATATATTTT
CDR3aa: CASRGTDSSGNTIYF

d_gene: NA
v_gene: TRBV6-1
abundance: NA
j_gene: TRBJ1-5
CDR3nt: TGTGCCAGCAGTGAACCGAGGGGGGATCAGCCCCAGCATTTT
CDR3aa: CASSEPRGDQPQHF

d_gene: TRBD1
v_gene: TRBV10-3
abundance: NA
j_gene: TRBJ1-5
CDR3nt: TGTGCCATCAGTCCCCACACAGGGGACAATCAGCCCCAGCATTTT
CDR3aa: CAISPHTGDNQPQHF

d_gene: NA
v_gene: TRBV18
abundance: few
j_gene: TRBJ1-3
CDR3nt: TGTGCCAGCTCAGTCTCCGTGGCAGAACTCTCTGGAAACACCATATATTTT
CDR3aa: CASSVSVAELSGNTIYF

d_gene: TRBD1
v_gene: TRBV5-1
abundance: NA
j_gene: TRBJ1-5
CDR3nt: TGCGCCAGCAGCTCCTGGACAGGGCCCAATCAGCCCCAGCATTTT
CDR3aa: CASSSWTGPNQPQHF

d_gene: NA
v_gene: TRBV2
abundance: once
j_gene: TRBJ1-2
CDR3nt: TGTGCCAGCAGTCGCTCGATGACGTACGGCTACACCTTC
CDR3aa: CASSRSMTYGYTF

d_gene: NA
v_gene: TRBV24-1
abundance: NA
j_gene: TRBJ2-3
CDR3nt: TGTGCCACCAGTGACTCCCGACAGAGCACAGATACGCAGTATTTT
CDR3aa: CATSDSRQSTDTQYF

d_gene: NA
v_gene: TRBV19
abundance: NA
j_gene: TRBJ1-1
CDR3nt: TGTGCCACCCAACTCAGTCGGAACACTGAAGCTTTCTTT
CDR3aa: CATQLSRNTEAFF

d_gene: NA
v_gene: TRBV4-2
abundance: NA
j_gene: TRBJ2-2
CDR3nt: TGTGCCAGCAGCCAAGATGAAGAAGAGCTCGGGGAGCTGTTTTTT
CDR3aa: CASSQDEEELGELFF

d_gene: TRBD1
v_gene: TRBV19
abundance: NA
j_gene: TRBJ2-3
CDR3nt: TGTGCCAGTAGTATCGGGACAGCTACAGATACGCAGTATTTT
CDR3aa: CASSIGTATDTQYF

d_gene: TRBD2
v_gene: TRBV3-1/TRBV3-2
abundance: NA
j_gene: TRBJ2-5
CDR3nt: TGTGCCAGCGCTAAGCGGGGGGGTTACCAAGAGACCCAGTACTTC
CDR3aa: CASAKRGGYQETQYF

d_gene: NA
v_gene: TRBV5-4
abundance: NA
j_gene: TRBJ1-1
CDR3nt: TGTGCCAGCAGCGTCGACAGGAACACTGAAGCTTTCTTT
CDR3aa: CASSVDRNTEAFF

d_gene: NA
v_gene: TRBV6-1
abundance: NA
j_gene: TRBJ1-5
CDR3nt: TGTGCCAGCAGTGAGACGGGACGGAGCAATCAGCCCCAGCATTTT
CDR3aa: CASSETGRSNQPQHF

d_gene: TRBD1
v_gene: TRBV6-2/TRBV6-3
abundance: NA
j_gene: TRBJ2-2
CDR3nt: TGTGCCAGCAGTTATTCGGGACAGGAAGCCGGGGAGCTGTTTTTT
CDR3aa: CASSYSGQEAGELFF

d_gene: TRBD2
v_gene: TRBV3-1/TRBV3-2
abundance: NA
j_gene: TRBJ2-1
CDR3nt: TGTGCCAGCAGCCAAGGCGGGAGTCAGCAGTTCTTC
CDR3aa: CASSQGGSQQFF

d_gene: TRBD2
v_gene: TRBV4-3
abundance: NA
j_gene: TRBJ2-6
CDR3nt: TGCGCCAGCAGCCAAGGGACGACTAGCGGGTTACACTCTGGGGCCAACGTCCTGACTTTC
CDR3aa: CASSQGTTSGLHSGANVLTF

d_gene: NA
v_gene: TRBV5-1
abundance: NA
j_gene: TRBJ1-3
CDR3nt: TGCGCCAGCAGCTTGGACGTCTCCAACTCTGGAAACACCATATATTTT
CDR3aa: CASSLDVSNSGNTIYF

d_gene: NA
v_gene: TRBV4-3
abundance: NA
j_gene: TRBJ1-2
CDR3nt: TGCGCCAGCAGCCAACTCACCCCCGGGGGGTATGGCTACACCTTC
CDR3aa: CASSQLTPGGYGYTF

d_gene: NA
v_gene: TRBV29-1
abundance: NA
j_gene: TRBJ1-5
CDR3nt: TGCAGCGTTGAAGTTAAAGGGTTGGAGCCCCAGCATTTT
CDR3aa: CSVEVKGLEPQHF

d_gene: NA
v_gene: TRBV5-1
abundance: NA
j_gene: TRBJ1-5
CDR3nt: TGCGCCAGCAGCTTGTATGGCGGCGGAGAGCCCCAGCATTTT
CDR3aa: CASSLYGGGEPQHF

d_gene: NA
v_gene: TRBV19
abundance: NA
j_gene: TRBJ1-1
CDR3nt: TGTGCCAGTACCCCGAGAAGGGGGAGAGTTAACACTGAAGCTTTCTTT
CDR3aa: CASTPRRGRVNTEAFF

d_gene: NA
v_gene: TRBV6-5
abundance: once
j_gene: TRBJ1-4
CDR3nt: TGTGCCAGCAACACTTGGGAAAAACTGTTTTTT
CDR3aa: CASNTWEKLFF

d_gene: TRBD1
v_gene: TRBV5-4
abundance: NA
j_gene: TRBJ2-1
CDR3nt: TGTGCCAGCAGCGTACCGGGACAGGGCTCCTACAATGAGCAGTTCTTC
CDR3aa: CASSVPGQGSYNEQFF

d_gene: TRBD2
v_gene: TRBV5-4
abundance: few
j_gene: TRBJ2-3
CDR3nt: TGTGCCAGCAGCTCGTTGGCGGACCTAGCGGGAGGGGGTGATACGCAGTATTTT
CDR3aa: CASSSLADLAGGGDTQYF

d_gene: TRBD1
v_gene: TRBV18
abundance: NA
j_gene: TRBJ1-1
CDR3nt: TGTGCCAGCTCATCGAACCGGGACAGAGTTAACACTGAAGCTTTCTTT
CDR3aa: CASSSNRDRVNTEAFF

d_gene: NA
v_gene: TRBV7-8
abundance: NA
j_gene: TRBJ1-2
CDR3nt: TGTGCCAGCAGCCCCCTAATAGCTAACTATGGCTACACCTTC
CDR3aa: CASSPLIANYGYTF

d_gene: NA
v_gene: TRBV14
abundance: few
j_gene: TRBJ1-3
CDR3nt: TGTGCCAGCAGCCTTTCGGACAGCTCTGGAAACACCATATATTTT
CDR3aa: CASSLSDSSGNTIYF

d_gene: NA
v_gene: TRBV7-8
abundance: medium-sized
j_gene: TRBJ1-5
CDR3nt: TGTGCCAGCAGCGCCGACGGAGTACGACATCAGCCCCAGCATTTT
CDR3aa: CASSADGVRHQPQHF

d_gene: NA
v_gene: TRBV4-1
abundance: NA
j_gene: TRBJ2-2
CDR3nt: TGCGCCAGCAGCCAGAAAGGACCTTCCCGGAACACCGGGGAGCTGTTTTTT
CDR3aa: CASSQKGPSRNTGELFF

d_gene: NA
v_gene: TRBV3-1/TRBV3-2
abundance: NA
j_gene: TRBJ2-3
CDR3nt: TGTGCCAGCAGCCCCCAACCTACTAGCACAGATACGCAGTATTTT
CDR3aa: CASSPQPTSTDTQYF

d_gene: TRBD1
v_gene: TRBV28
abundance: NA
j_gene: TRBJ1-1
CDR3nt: TGTGCCAGCAGTCCCGCTGGACAGGGAGACACTGAAGCTTTCTTT
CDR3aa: CASSPAGQGDTEAFF

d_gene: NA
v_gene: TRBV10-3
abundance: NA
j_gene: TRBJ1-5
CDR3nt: TGTGCCATCAGTGGGGGGATCCCCAATCAGCCCCAGCATTTT
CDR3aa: CAISGGIPNQPQHF

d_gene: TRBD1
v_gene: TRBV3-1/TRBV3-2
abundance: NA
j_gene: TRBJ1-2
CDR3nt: TGTGCCAGCAGCCCCGGGACAGGGTTTGATGGCTACACCTTC
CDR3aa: CASSPGTGFDGYTF

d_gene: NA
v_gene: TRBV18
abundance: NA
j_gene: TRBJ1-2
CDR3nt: TGTGCCAGCTCACCAGTTGAGATCCCCACCGGCGGCTACACCTTC
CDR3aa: CASSPVEIPTGGYTF

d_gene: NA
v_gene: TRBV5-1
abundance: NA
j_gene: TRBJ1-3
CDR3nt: TGCGCCAGCAGCTTGGCTGGGGGGGCTAGGTCTGGAAACACCATATATTTT
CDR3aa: CASSLAGGARSGNTIYF

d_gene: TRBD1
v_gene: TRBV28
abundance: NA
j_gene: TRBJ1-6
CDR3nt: TGTGCCAGCAGTGTGACAGGGGACTCCTATAATTCACCCCTCCACTTT
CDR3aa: CASSVTGDSYNSPLHF

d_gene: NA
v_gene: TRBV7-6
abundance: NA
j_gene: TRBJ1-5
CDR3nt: TGTGCCAGCAGCCTGGGGGGGGATCAGCCCCAGCATTTT
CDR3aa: CASSLGGDQPQHF

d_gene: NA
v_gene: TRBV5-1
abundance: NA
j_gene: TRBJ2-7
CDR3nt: TGCGCCAGCAGCTTGGGTTCGGATGGTGTCGTTAACGAGCAGTACTTC
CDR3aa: CASSLGSDGVVNEQYF

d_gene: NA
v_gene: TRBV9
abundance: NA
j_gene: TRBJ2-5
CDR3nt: TGTGCCAGCAGCGGGACAGAGATCCAAGAGACCCAGTACTTC
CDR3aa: CASSGTEIQETQYF

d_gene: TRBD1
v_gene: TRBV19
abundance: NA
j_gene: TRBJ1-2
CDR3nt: TGTGCCAGTAGTATCCGACAGGGTGATTACTATGGCTACACCTTC
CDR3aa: CASSIRQGDYYGYTF

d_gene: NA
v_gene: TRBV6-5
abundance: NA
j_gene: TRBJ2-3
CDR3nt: TGTGCCAGCAGCCGAGACACAGATACGCAGTATTTT
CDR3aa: CASSRDTDTQYF

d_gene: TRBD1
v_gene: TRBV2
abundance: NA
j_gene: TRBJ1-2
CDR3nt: TGTGCCAGCAGTCAGGGGGCCTATGGCTACACCTTC
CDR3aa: CASSQGAYGYTF

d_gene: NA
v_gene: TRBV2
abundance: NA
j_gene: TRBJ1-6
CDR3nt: TGTGCCAGCAGTAACTCCGACAATTCACCCCTCCACTTT
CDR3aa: CASSNSDNSPLHF

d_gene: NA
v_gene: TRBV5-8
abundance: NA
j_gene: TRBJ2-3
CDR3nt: TGTGCCAGCAGCTTGGGACAGACCACAGATACGCAGTATTTT
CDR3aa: CASSLGQTTDTQYF